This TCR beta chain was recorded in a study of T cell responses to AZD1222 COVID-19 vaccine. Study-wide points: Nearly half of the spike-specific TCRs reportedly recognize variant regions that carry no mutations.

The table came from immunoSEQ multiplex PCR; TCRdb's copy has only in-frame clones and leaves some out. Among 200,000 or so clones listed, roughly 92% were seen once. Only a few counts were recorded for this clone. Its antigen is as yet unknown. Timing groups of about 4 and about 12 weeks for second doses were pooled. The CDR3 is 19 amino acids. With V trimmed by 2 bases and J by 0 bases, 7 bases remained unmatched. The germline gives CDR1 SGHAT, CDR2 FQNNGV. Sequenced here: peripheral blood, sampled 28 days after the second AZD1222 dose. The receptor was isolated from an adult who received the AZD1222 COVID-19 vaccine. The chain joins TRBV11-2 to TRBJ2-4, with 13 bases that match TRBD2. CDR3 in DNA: TGTGCCAGCAGCTTAAGTGGACTAGCGGGGGAAGGAGCCAAAAACATTCAGTACTTC. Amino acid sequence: CASSLSGLAGEGAKNIQYF.